The subject of this entry is one TCR beta chain. The CDR3 is made up of 15 amino acids. The germline V gene encodes CDR1 SGHRS and CDR2 YFSETQ. The V and J ends lost 0 bases and 4 bases, in that order; junction bases with no gene match: 4. Ages ranged from about 18 to 89 years, with residence in more than 20 US areas. These data originate in a study of blood T cell repertoires in COVID-19. Measured with immunoSEQ multiplex PCR; TCRdb has only the in-frame clones, and not every one. The table has more than 300,000 clones, 85% to 90% seen once; the top ten hold approximately 1.2%. This chain uses TRBV5-1 with TRBJ1-3; 7 nucleotides match TRBD1. The clonotype was recovered from a woman in her late teens or twenties who had recovered from COVID-19. Sequenced sample: PBMCs or T cells enriched from blood (not recorded which). The DNA for the CDR3 is TGCGCCAGCAGCTTGGAGGGGGCGAAAGGAAACACCATATATTTT. The encoded protein is CASSLEGAKGNTIYF.